This entry lists 2 T cell receptor beta chains sequenced from one sample in a study of CD8+ T cells in alopecia areata. This sample's treatment: oral pan-JAK inhibitor, 5-10 mg twice daily. Following extraction, RNA underwent reverse transcription to cDNA, which served as the sequencing template. Some clones are missing from TCRdb's copy, which holds only in-frame ones; the method was immunoSEQ multiplex PCR. Of approximately 180,000 clones in the sample, approximately 52% were seen once. Sequences were derived from CD4+ T cells sorted from blood, sampled at roughly week 55, from a patient treated with tofacitinib. The receptors here all came from a human donor with alopecia areata.

The J gene is TRBJ1-2, the V gene TRBV6-5; perhaps TRBD1 as D (6 bases). The V gene lost 6 bases and the J gene lost 8 bases, with 13 bases spanning the gap. The CDR3 length is 12 residues. CDR1 is MNHEY and CDR2 is SVGAGI in the germline V gene. The CDR3 reads CASRLGGGGYTF. The DNA for the CDR3 is TGTGCCAGCAGGCTGGGGGGGGGCGGCTACACCTTC.

There are a few counts of this clone. The chain couples TRBV15 to TRBJ2-2, with 7 positions matching TRBD1. Germline assignment: CDR1 LNHNV and CDR2 YYDKDF (reference sequence). The CDR3 sequence is 18 residues long. V gave up 2 bases and J gave up 4 bases; unmatched junction bases: 13. CDR3 nucleotide sequence: TGTGCCACCAGCAGACGTCGGCAGGCAGGGGGAAGCACCGGGGAGCTGTTTTTT. Encoded protein: CATSRRRQAGGSTGELFF.